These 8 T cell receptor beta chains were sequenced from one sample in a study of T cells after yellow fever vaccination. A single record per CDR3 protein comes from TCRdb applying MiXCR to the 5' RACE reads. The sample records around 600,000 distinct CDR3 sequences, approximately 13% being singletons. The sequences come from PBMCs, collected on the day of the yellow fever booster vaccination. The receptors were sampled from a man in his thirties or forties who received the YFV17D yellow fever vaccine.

The chain's CDR3 is CASSLVNRDNEQFF. CDR3 nucleotide sequence: TGTGCCAGCAGCTTAGTAAACAGGGACAATGAGCAGTTCTTC. This chain connects TRBV7-9 to TRBJ2-1; D might be TRBD1 (6 bases). This CDR3 region has 14 residues. Deletions cut 1 base from V and 5 bases from J, with 9 bases between. CDR1 is SEHNR and CDR2 is FQNEAQ in the germline V gene (reference sequence).

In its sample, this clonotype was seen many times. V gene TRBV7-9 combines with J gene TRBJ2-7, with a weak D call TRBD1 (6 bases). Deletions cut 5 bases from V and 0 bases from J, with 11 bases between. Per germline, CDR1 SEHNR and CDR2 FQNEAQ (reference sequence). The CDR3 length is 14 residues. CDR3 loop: CASSLRDNSYEQYF. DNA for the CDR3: TGTGCCAGCAGCCTCCGGGACAACTCCTACGAGCAGTACTTC.

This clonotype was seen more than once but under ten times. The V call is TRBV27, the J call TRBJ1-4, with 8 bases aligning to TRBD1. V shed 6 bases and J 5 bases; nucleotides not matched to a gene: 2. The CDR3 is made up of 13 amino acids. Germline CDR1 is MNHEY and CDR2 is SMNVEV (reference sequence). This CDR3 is CASRRQGNEKLFF. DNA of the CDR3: TGTGCCAGCAGAAGACAGGGGAATGAAAAACTGTTTTTT.

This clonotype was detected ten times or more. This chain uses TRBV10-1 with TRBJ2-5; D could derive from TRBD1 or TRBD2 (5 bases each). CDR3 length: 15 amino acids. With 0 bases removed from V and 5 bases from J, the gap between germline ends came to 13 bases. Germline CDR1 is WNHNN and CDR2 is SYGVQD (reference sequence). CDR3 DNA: TGCGCCAGCAGTGAGTCGAAAGGGACGGGGGAGACCCAGTACTTC. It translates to CASSESKGTGETQYF.

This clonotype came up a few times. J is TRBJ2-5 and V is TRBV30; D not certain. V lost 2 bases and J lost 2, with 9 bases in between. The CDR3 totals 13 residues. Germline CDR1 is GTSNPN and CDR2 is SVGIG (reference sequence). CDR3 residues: CAWSKALQETQYF. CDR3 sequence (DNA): TGTGCCTGGAGTAAGGCCCTACAAGAGACCCAGTACTTC.

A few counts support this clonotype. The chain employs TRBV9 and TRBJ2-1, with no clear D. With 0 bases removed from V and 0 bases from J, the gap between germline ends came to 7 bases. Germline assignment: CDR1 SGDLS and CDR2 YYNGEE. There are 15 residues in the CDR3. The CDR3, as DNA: TGTGCCAGCAGCGTAGACGGAAACTCCTACAATGAGCAGTTCTTC. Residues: CASSVDGNSYNEQFF. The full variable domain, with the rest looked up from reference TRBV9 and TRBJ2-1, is DSGVTQTPKHLITATGQRVTLRCSPRSGDLSVYWYQQSLDQGLQFLIQYYNGEERAKGNILERFSAQQFPDLHSELNLSSLELGDSALYFCASSVDGNSYNEQFFGPGTRLTVL.

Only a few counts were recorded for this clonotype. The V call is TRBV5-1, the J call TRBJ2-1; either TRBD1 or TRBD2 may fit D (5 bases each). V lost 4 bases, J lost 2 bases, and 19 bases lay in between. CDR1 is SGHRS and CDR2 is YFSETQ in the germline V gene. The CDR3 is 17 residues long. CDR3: CASSLPGAYGPYNEQFF. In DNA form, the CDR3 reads TGCGCCAGCAGCCTCCCCGGGGCCTACGGCCCCTACAATGAGCAGTTCTTC.

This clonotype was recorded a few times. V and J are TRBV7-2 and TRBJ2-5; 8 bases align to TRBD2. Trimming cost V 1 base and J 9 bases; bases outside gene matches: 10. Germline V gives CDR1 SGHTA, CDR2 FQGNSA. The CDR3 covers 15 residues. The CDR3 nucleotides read TGTGCCAGCAGCTTAGACGGGACTAGGTCCTTGTCCCAGTACTTC. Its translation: CASSLDGTRSLSQYF.